These 22 T cell receptor beta chains originate from one sample sequenced in a study of human T cells and chemical hapten exposure. Time point of the sample: patch test 1, 2 weeks after DPC sensitization. Treatment reported: therapeutic diphenylcyclopropenone sensitization with weekly scalp DPC. TCRdb re-derived calls from the RACE reads in MiXCR, one entry per CDR3 protein. The sample lists approximately 80,000 distinct CDR3 sequences, around a tenth occurring once. The source was whole blood, collected in connection with sensitization to the hapten diphenylcyclopropenone (DPC). These receptors came from a woman between 45 and 65 years old with alopecia areata. Some clones in this sample may be carry-over from other donors' samples.

This sequence joins TRBV7-9 and TRBJ2-5; the D is unclear. There are 15 residues in the CDR3. Germline V CDR1 and CDR2: SEHNR, FQNEAQ (reference sequence). V lost 5 bases to trimming and J lost 3 bases, with 16 bases between them. The CDR3 spells CASSLPTGQKETQYF. CDR3 DNA sequence: TGTGCCAGCAGCCTGCCCACCGGGCAGAAAGAGACCCAGTACTTC.

This clonotype was picked up many times. This chain links TRBV7-6 with TRBJ1-1, with D tentatively TRBD1 (5 bases). Germline lookup yields CDR1 SGHVS and CDR2 FNYEAQ. Trimming pared 2 bases from V and 5 bases from J, leaving 12 bases between. The CDR3 extends over 14 amino acids. The CDR3: CASSLSGGETEAFF. CDR3 DNA: TGTGCCAGCAGCTTATCTGGGGGGGAGACTGAAGCTTTCTTT. The variable domain in full, with the rest retrieved from reference TRBV7-6 and TRBJ1-1, is GAGVSQSPRYKVTKRGQDVALRCDPISGHVSLYWYRQALGQGPEFLTYFNYEAQQDKSGLPNDRFSAERPEGSISTLTIQRTEQRDSAMYRCASSLSGGETEAFFGQGTRLTVV.

A few counts support this clonotype. This chain links TRBV29-1 with TRBJ1-2; D possibly corresponds to TRBD1 (5 bases). Germline lookup yields CDR1 SQVTM and CDR2 ANQGSEA. V dropped 1 base and J dropped 14 bases, with 14 bases sitting between them. The CDR3 has 11 amino acids. In DNA, the CDR3 is TGCAGCGTTGAAGTTATGGGGCCTGGGACCTTC. The encoded protein is CSVEVMGPGTF.

This chain uses TRBV11-2 with TRBJ2-7, with TRBD1 matching 8 bases. The CDR3 contains 11 residues. CDR1 is SGHAT and CDR2 is FQNNGV in the germline V gene. The trim removed 5 bases at V and 13 bases at J, leaving 7 bases unmatched. The CDR3 protein is CASSSGQGPYF. The CDR3 DNA reads TGTGCCAGCAGCAGTGGACAGGGCCCTTACTTC.

This clonotype was found a few times. The DNA for the CDR3 is TGCAGCGTTGAACAGGGCCCCATGAGAGATACGCAGTATTTT. It translates to CSVEQGPMRDTQYF. The chain links TRBV29-1 to TRBJ2-3; a possible D gene is TRBD1 (5 bases). The germline V gene encodes CDR1 SQVTM and CDR2 ANQGSEA. This CDR3 has 14 residues. The V gene lost 2 bases and the J gene lost 5 bases, with 14 bases spanning the gap.

The V gene is TRBV7-6, the J gene TRBJ1-2; 11 nucleotides line up with TRBD1. Trimming removed 2 bases from V and 5 bases from J; junction bases left unmatched: 4. Germline CDR1 reads SGHVS; CDR2 reads FNYEAQ. This CDR3 is 15 amino acids long. The CDR3: CASSLLGQGVYGYTF. For the CDR3, the DNA is TGTGCCAGCAGCTTATTGGGACAGGGGGTGTATGGCTACACCTTC. The full variable domain, its missing parts supplied by reference TRBV7-6 and TRBJ1-2, is GAGVSQSPRYKVTKRGQDVALRCDPISGHVSLYWYRQALGQGPEFLTYFNYEAQQDKSGLPNDRFSAERPEGSISTLTIQRTEQRDSAMYRCASSLLGQGVYGYTFGSGTRLTVV.

The rearrangement uses TRBV25-1 and TRBJ2-2, with D unresolved. V shed 3 bases and J shed 0 bases, with 5 bases lying between them. Looked up from germline, CDR1 is MGHDK and CDR2 is SYGVNS. This CDR3 comprises 14 residues. CDR3 sequence: CASSDPTNTGELFF. CDR3 nucleotide sequence: TGTGCCAGCAGTGACCCGACGAACACCGGGGAGCTGTTTTTT.

This clonotype has only a few counts. The V call is TRBV20-1, the J call TRBJ2-3; 7 nucleotides align to TRBD1. This CDR3 spans 15 amino acids. The trim removed 7 bases at V and 0 bases at J, leaving 10 bases unmatched. Germline-derived CDR1 and CDR2 are DFQATT and SNEGSKA (reference sequence). CDR3 loop: CSVVRDRSSTDTQYF. The DNA for the CDR3 is TGCAGTGTCGTACGGGACAGATCTAGCACAGATACGCAGTATTTT.

The table lists this clonotype with a few counts. A clone one base away is much larger, so this may be a read error. The chain has TRBV7-3 and TRBJ2-2, with TRBD2 matching over 8 bases. Germline CDR1 reads SGHTA; CDR2 reads FQGTGA. CDR3 length: 15 residues. The J segment lost 6 bases and the V segment lost 1 base, leaving 4 bases of the junction unmatched. DNA of the CDR3: TGTGCCAGCAGCTTAAAAGCGGGAGAGGCCGGGGAGCTGTTTTTT. Translated, it gives CASSLKAGEAGELFF.

This clonotype appeared a few times. The rearrangement links TRBV20-1 to TRBJ2-3; 9 nucleotides match TRBD1. Unmatched junction bases numbered 9, after V lost 6 bases and J lost 2 bases. CDR3 length: 15 amino acids. Germline CDR1 and CDR2: DFQATT and SNEGSKA (reference sequence). The CDR3 reads CSAKTGGFDTDTQYF. Here the CDR3 DNA reads TGCAGTGCCAAAACAGGGGGCTTCGACACAGATACGCAGTATTTT.

This clonotype has just a few counts. The rearrangement joins TRBV6-6 to TRBJ2-6; 11 bases fit TRBD1. Trimming removed 5 bases from V and 7 bases from J; junction bases left unmatched: 4. The CDR3 spans 15 residues. From germline, CDR1 is MNHNY and CDR2 SVGAGI (reference sequence). CDR3 region: CASSGGTGGANVLTF. For the CDR3, the DNA is TGTGCCAGCAGTGGCGGGACAGGGGGAGCCAACGTCCTGACTTTC.

The chain combines TRBV12-3 or TRBV12-4 with TRBJ2-3; D is tentatively TRBD1 or TRBD2 (5 bases each). CDR3 length equals 20 residues. V was pared by 3 bases and J by 1 base, with 26 bases between. As DNA, the CDR3 is TGTGCCAGCAGTTTGGTCGAAGGGACCCAAAGGATGCTGGGCACAGATACGCAGTATTTT. Translation gives CASSLVEGTQRMLGTDTQYF.

There are a few counts of this clonotype. CDR3 sequence reads: CSVVGGNTEAFF. The CDR3 DNA sequence: TGCAGCGTTGTAGGAGGGAACACTGAAGCTTTCTTT. The gene calls are TRBV29-1 and TRBJ1-1; D not resolved. This CDR3 is 12 amino acids long. Germline-derived CDR1 and CDR2 are SQVTM and ANQGSEA. Trimming cost V 4 bases and J 1 base, with 7 bases left between them.

This clonotype was counted only a few times. The chain combines TRBV4-1 with TRBJ2-1; D perhaps matches TRBD2 (6 bases). V was shortened by 2 bases and J by 9 bases, with 20 bases between the two germline ends. The CDR3 is 16 amino acids. Per germline, CDR1 MGHRA and CDR2 YSYEKL. CDR3 in amino acids: CASSQLSTSPDAEQFF. The CDR3 DNA reads TGCGCCAGCAGCCAATTGTCTACTAGCCCCGATGCTGAGCAGTTCTTC.

Details on this clonotype: A read error may produce the germline difference seen at one junction end. The CDR3 here is CASSERYTNSPLNF. Written as DNA, the CDR3 is TGTGCCAGCAGTGAACGGTATACGAATTCACCCCTCAACTTT. The chain combines TRBV25-1 with TRBJ1-6; D ambiguous. The germline gives CDR1 MGHDK, CDR2 SYGVNS. The CDR3 length is 14 residues. The full variable domain, completed using reference TRBV25-1 and TRBJ1-6, is EADIYQTPRYLVIGTGKKITLECSQTMGHDKMYWYQQDPGMELHLIHYSYGVNSTEKGDLSSESTVSRIRTEHFPLTLESARPSHTSQYLCASSERYTNSPLNFGNGTRLTVT.

This clonotype was counted ten times or more. V is TRBV6-6 and J is TRBJ2-1; D might be TRBD2 (5 bases). CDR3 length: 14 amino acids. V was clipped by 2 bases and J by 5 bases, with 10 bases between them. The germline V gene encodes CDR1 MNHNY and CDR2 SVGAGI (reference sequence). The CDR3 region is CASSYGGVDNEQFF. For the CDR3, the DNA is TGTGCCAGCAGTTACGGAGGAGTTGACAATGAGCAGTTCTTC.

The table lists this clonotype with a few counts. The rearrangement joins TRBV7-9 to TRBJ2-1, with D possibly matching TRBD1 (6 bases). Germline V gene data show CDR1 as SEHNR and CDR2 as FQNEAQ (reference sequence). The CDR3 is 14 residues long. The V and J ends lost 3 bases and 7 bases respectively, with 13 bases between them. The CDR3 DNA is TGTGCCAGCAGCTTCCCGACAGGCCGGAATGAGCAGTTCTTC. Translation: CASSFPTGRNEQFF.

This clonotype was found many times. The rearrangement uses TRBV4-2 and TRBJ1-1; D unclear. The CDR3 has 14 amino acids. The V end lost 1 base, the J end lost 5 bases, and 11 bases lay between the germline ends. Germline V gene lookup returns CDR1 LGHNA and CDR2 YNFKEQ. The CDR3 region has the DNA TGTGCCAGCAGCCAAGTGAGGGAGAATACTGAAGCTTTCTTT. Translating gives CASSQVRENTEAFF.

This clonotype was counted only a few times. This rearrangement joins TRBV7-8 to TRBJ2-6; D ambiguous. The CDR3 runs to 16 residues. V gave up 1 base and J gave up 0 bases, with 7 bases separating them. Germline V lookup: CDR1 SGHVS, CDR2 FQNEAQ. CDR3 in DNA: TGTGCCAGCAGCTTAGGTGTTAGCTCTGGGGCCAACGTCCTGACTTTC. This sequence encodes CASSLGVSSGANVLTF.

The chain uses TRBV29-1 and TRBJ1-2; possibly TRBD1 for D (5 bases). The germline V gene encodes CDR1 SQVTM and CDR2 ANQGSEA. The CDR3 consists of 12 residues. V gave up 5 bases and J gave up 6 bases, with 13 bases separating them. The CDR3 here is CSVIDRGDGYTF. CDR3 in DNA: TGCAGCGTTATCGACAGAGGAGATGGCTACACCTTC.

The rearrangement joins TRBV28 to TRBJ2-7; tentatively, D is TRBD1 (6 bases). Germline V gene lookup returns CDR1 MDHEN and CDR2 SYDVKM. The V end was cut by 6 bases, the J end by 7 bases, with 16 bases between. This CDR3 has 13 residues. CDR3 bases: TGTGCCAGCAGGCGAGACCCTACAGGGGAGCAGTACTTC. It yields the protein CASRRDPTGEQYF.

This clonotype was seen just once. The rearrangement links TRBV11-2 to TRBJ2-1; D call uncertain. The CDR3 has 17 amino acids. Germline-derived CDR1 and CDR2 are SGHAT and FQNNGV. Trimming took off 1 base at V and 0 bases at J, with 13 bases between the two ends. CDR3 nucleotides: TGTGCCAGCAGCTTAGTGTCTACCATAAGCTCCTACAATGAGCAGTTCTTC. This codes for CASSLVSTISSYNEQFF.